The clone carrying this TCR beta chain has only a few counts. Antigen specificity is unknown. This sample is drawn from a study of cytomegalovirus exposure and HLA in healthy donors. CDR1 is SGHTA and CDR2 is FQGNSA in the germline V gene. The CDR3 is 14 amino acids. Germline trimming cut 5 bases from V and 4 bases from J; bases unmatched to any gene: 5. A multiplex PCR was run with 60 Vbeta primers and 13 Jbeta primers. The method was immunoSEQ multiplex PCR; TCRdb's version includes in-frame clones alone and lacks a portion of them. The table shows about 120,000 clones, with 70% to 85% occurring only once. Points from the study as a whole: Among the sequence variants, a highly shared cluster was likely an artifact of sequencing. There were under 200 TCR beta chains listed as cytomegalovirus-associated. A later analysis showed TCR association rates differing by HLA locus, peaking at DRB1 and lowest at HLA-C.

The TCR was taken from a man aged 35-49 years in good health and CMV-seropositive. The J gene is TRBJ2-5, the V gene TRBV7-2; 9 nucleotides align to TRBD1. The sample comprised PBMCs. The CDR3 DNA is TGTGCCAGCAGCCTGACAGGGGGGGGAGAGACCCAGTACTTC. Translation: CASSLTGGGETQYF.